Following are 22 T cell receptor beta chains from one sample sequenced in a study of CD8+ T cells in alopecia areata. Investigators isolated RNA and reverse transcribed it into cDNA to act as the sequencing template. Some clones are missing from TCRdb's copy, which holds only in-frame ones; the method was immunoSEQ multiplex PCR. The table lists hundreds of thousands of clones, 65% to 70% of them singletons, with approximately 1.2% in the top ten. Sequenced here: CD4+ T cells sorted from blood, sampled at week 0. The origin of the receptors is a human donor with alopecia areata.

The V and J genes are TRBV29-1 and TRBJ2-6; 12 bases agree with TRBD2. The germline V gene encodes CDR1 SQVTM and CDR2 ANQGSEA. The CDR3 loop spans 13 amino acids. Trimming took 7 bases from V and 17 from J; bases not matched to a gene: 12. CDR3 nucleotides: TGCAGCGCCGTCTTAGGCGGGACTAGCGGGTTGACTTTC. It translates to CSAVLGGTSGLTF.

The V gene is TRBV9, the J gene TRBJ2-7; a possible D gene is TRBD2 (6 bases). The CDR3 is 14 amino acids. V dropped 0 bases and J dropped 5 bases, with 12 bases sitting between them. Germline values: CDR1 SGDLS, CDR2 YYNGEE. This CDR3 reads CASSVGGEDHEQYF. CDR3 nucleotides: TGTGCCAGCAGCGTAGGAGGGGAGGACCACGAGCAGTACTTC.

In this sample, this clone turned up a few times. The rearrangement uses TRBV10-3 and TRBJ2-7; 9 bases align to TRBD1. The CDR3 length is 14 residues. Trimming cost V 3 bases and J 2 bases; bases outside gene matches: 2. Per germline, CDR1 ENHRY and CDR2 SYGVKD. As DNA, the CDR3 is TGTGCCATCAGTGAACAGGGGGCGGCCTACGAGCAGTACTTC. Its translation is CAISEQGAAYEQYF.

The rearrangement joins TRBV9 to TRBJ2-3; D call uncertain. The CDR3 spans 11 residues. CDR1 SGDLS and CDR2 YYNGEE come from the germline V gene. V lost 6 bases, J lost 6 bases, and 8 bases lay in between. The CDR3 DNA reads as TGTGCCAGCAACTCCGGGGATACGCAGTATTTT. This encodes CASNSGDTQYF.

This chain links TRBV9 with TRBJ1-2, with TRBD1 as a possible D gene (5 bases). Trimming cost V 0 bases and J 4 bases, with 13 bases left between them. Germline V lookup: CDR1 SGDLS, CDR2 YYNGEE. The length of the CDR3 is 15 residues. The DNA of the CDR3 is TGTGCCAGCAGCGTAGCTGGAGGGCAGGGCTATGGCTACACCTTC. Encoded protein: CASSVAGGQGYGYTF.

This chain joins TRBV29-1 and TRBJ1-1; TRBD1 aligns across 7 bases. In germline, CDR1 is SQVTM, CDR2 ANQGSEA. The J segment lost 7 bases and the V segment lost 4 bases, leaving 9 bases of the junction unmatched. CDR3 size: 13 residues. CDR3 protein: CSVAFRGTYEAFF. DNA for the CDR3: TGCAGCGTTGCGTTCAGGGGGACCTATGAAGCTTTCTTT.

V is TRBV9 and J is TRBJ2-7, with 9 bases identical to TRBD1. Germline lookup yields CDR1 SGDLS and CDR2 YYNGEE. There are 16 residues in the CDR3. Trimming removed 2 bases from V and 4 bases from J; junction bases left unmatched: 10. The CDR3 DNA reads as TGTGCCAGCAGCGTGGCCCCCGGGACAGGGAGGTACGAGCAGTACTTC. This sequence encodes CASSVAPGTGRYEQYF.

The chain employs TRBV5-1 and TRBJ1-2; TRBD1 matches at 9 bases. This CDR3 contains 14 residues. With 4 bases clipped from V and 4 bases from J, the junction kept 5 bases outside the gene matches. The germline V gene has CDR1 SGHRS and CDR2 YFSETQ. CDR3 amino acids: CASSPGQGGYGYTF. Written as DNA, the CDR3 is TGCGCCAGCAGCCCGGGACAGGGAGGCTATGGCTACACCTTC.

This chain joins TRBV30 and TRBJ1-2; possible D gene TRBD1, 5 bases. V shed 2 bases and J shed 4 bases, with 8 bases lying between them. This CDR3 is built from 12 residues. CDR1 is GTSNPN, CDR2 SVGIG, per germline (reference sequence). In DNA form, the CDR3 reads TGTGCCTGGAGTACAGGAGTCTATGGCTACACCTTC. This codes for CAWSTGVYGYTF.

V and J are TRBV7-9 and TRBJ2-6; a possible D gene is TRBD2 (6 bases). V lost 8 bases and J lost 0, with 8 bases in between. CDR1 is SEHNR, CDR2 FQNEAQ, per germline (reference sequence). The CDR3 is made up of 14 amino acids. The CDR3 nucleotides are TGTGCCAGCGTGCGGGGCTCTGGGGCCAACGTCCTGACTTTC. Protein product: CASVRGSGANVLTF.

Turning to this clone: The junction shows a germline mismatch at one end, possibly a read error. The chain combines TRBV7-2 with TRBJ1-6, with D unresolved. The germline gives CDR1 SGHTA, CDR2 FQGNSA. The CDR3 has 14 residues. For the CDR3, the DNA is TGCGCCAGCAGCCAAAGTGGGGAGGATTCACCCCTCCACTTT. As protein: CASSQSGEDSPLHF.

The genes are TRBV29-1 and TRBJ2-5; TRBD1 or TRBD2 may be the D gene (5 bases each). The CDR3 totals 13 residues. The germline CDR1 and CDR2 sequences are SQVTM and ANQGSEA. The V gene lost 7 bases and the J gene lost 4 bases, with 16 bases spanning the gap. CDR3 DNA sequence: TGCAGCGCTCAGGCCGGGACCTCAGAGACCCAGTACTTC. Translation: CSAQAGTSETQYF.

In this sample, this clone turned up a few times. The J gene is TRBJ1-2, the V gene TRBV9; 9 bases align to TRBD1. The V gene end was trimmed by 0 bases and the J gene end by 4 bases; junction bases not matched to a gene: 4. Looked up from germline, CDR1 is SGDLS and CDR2 is YYNGEE. CDR3 length: 15 amino acids. CDR3 in DNA: TGTGCCAGCAGCGTAGTGGGACAGGGCCTCTATGGCTACACCTTC. Protein: CASSVVGQGLYGYTF.

Note on this clone: Other DNA sequences in this sample translate to the same CDR3. The rearrangement links TRBV5-1 to TRBJ1-1; the match to TRBD1 covers 7 bases. The CDR3 covers 14 residues. From germline, CDR1 is SGHRS and CDR2 YFSETQ. V shed 4 bases and J 5 bases; nucleotides not matched to a gene: 8. The CDR3 region has the DNA TGCGCCAGCAGCCTGACAGGGCTGGGGACTGAAGCTTTCTTT. Its translation: CASSLTGLGTEAFF.

The genes are TRBV5-1 and TRBJ2-1, with 12 positions matching TRBD1. This CDR3 has 17 residues. Germline values: CDR1 SGHRS, CDR2 YFSETQ. J gave up 9 bases and V 6 bases, and 16 bases lay outside the gene matches. The chain's CDR3 is CASTGTGGIGLALEQFF. The CDR3 nucleotides read TGCGCCAGCACCGGGACAGGGGGCATAGGACTAGCTCTTGAGCAGTTCTTC.

This clone was recorded only once. The chain carries TRBV7-2 and TRBJ2-2, with unresolved D. V was clipped by 7 bases and J by 6 bases, with 9 bases between them. The CDR3 has 12 amino acids. Germline CDR1 reads SGHTA; CDR2 reads FQGNSA. The CDR3 loop reads CASTLGPGELFF. The CDR3 DNA sequence: TGTGCCAGCACCCTTGGGCCCGGGGAGCTGTTTTTT.

This clone was observed a few times. The J gene is TRBJ1-4, the V gene TRBV29-1; 7 nucleotides line up with TRBD1. Germline lookup yields CDR1 SQVTM and CDR2 ANQGSEA. The CDR3 covers 13 residues. V trimming: 4 bases; J trimming: 3 bases; junction bases outside the gene matches: 2. The CDR3 coding sequence is TGCAGCGTTGTCGGACAGGCTAATGAAAAACTGTTTTTT. It translates to CSVVGQANEKLFF.

V is TRBV29-1 and J is TRBJ1-5, with D possibly TRBD1 on 6 matching bases. In germline, CDR1 is SQVTM, CDR2 ANQGSEA. Trimming removed 6 bases from V and 7 bases from J, with 13 bases in between. The CDR3 loop spans 12 amino acids. CDR3 DNA: TGCAGCGTGGGGGGGGCTCAGCAGCCCCAGCATTTT. Translated: CSVGGAQQPQHF.

The chain has TRBV9 and TRBJ2-1, with 9 bases aligning to TRBD2. This CDR3 has 15 residues. Germline lookup yields CDR1 SGDLS and CDR2 YYNGEE. V lost 0 bases and J lost 7; bases outside the gene matches: 5. This chain's CDR3 is CASSVVASGVNEQFF. The CDR3 region has the DNA TGTGCCAGCAGCGTAGTTGCTAGCGGGGTAAATGAGCAGTTCTTC.

The sample holds a few counts of this clone. This specimen includes other DNA sequences encoding the same CDR3. The gene calls are TRBV27 and TRBJ2-2, with a tentative D call TRBD2 (6 bases). Trimming pared 3 bases from V and 5 bases from J, leaving 13 bases between. Germline V gene data show CDR1 as MNHEY and CDR2 as SMNVEV (reference sequence). This CDR3 has 15 residues. CDR3 DNA: TGTGCCAGCAGTTTTCTCACAGGAGGGACCGGGGAGCTGTTTTTT. Translating it yields CASSFLTGGTGELFF.

The genes are TRBV11-1 and TRBJ2-1, with D perhaps TRBD1 or TRBD2 (6 bases each). Trimming pared 5 bases from V and 0 bases from J, leaving 17 bases between. Germline-derived CDR1 and CDR2 are SGHAT and FQDESV (reference sequence). This CDR3 contains 17 residues. The CDR3 DNA is TGTGCCAGCAGCCCTAAGGGGGGACGACGCTCCTACAATGAGCAGTTCTTC. Its translation: CASSPKGGRRSYNEQFF.

The chain links TRBV29-1 to TRBJ2-2; TRBD1 agrees at 8 bases. This CDR3 is 12 amino acids long. Germline CDR1 reads SQVTM; CDR2 reads ANQGSEA. J lost 6 bases, V lost 6 bases, and 3 bases had no gene match. The CDR3 nucleotides are TGCAGCGTAGGGACAGGCCCCGGGGAGCTGTTTTTT. Protein sequence: CSVGTGPGELFF.